Sequencing of this TCR beta chain was carried out in a study of Ad26.COV2.S vaccination and SARS-CoV-2 variants. About the study: Each vaccinee took Ad26.COV2.S intramuscularly, once or twice 56 days apart. Whole-study findings and limits: Whether participants received vaccine or placebo, their non-spike TCR breadth was similar.

The assay was immunoSEQ multiplex PCR, and TCRdb's table has in-frame clones only and misses some. The sample has about 480,000 clones; around nine tenths are singletons. Treatment noted: about 20 received Ad26.COV2.S at low or high dose, single or two shots; several received placebo; per-sample allocation not given. Specimens were obtained on day 63 following the first vaccine or placebo injection. Within Boston, the person who donated was an adult of 18-55 years. Trimming cost V 10 bases and J 6 bases, with 19 bases left between them. This CDR3 has 14 residues. Germline-derived CDR1 and CDR2 are MDHEN and SYDVKM. This clone was counted a few times. As yet, its antigen is unknown.

This receptor was taken from a person aged 18-65 years who received the Ad26.COV2.S COVID-19 vaccine or a placebo. The material was peripheral blood, obtained in a trial of Ad26.COV2.S vaccine versus placebo. The J gene is TRBJ2-1, the V gene TRBV28; a weak D match, TRBD2 (6 bases). The CDR3 region is CATQEPGASNEQFF. The CDR3 DNA sequence: TGTGCCACACAGGAGCCGGGAGCAAGCAATGAGCAGTTCTTC.